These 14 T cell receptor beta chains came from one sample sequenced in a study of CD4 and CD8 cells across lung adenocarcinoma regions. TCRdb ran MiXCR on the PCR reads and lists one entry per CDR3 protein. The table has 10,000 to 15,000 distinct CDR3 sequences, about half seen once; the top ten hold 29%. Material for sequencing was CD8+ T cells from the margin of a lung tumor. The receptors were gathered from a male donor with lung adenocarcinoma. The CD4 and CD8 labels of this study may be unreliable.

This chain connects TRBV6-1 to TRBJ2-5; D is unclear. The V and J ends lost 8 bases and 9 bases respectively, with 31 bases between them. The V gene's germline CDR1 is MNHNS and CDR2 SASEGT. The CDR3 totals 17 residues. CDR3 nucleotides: TGTGCCAGCTGTGCAGCGCTCCTGAGCCTAGACCAAGTTTCCCAGTACTTC. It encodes CASCAALLSLDQVSQYF.

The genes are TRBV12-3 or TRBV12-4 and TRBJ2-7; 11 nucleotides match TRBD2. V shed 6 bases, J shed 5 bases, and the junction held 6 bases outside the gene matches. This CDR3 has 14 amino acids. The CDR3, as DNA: TGTGCCAGCAGCCTACTAGCGGGAGTCAACGAGCAGTACTTC. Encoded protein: CASSLLAGVNEQYF.

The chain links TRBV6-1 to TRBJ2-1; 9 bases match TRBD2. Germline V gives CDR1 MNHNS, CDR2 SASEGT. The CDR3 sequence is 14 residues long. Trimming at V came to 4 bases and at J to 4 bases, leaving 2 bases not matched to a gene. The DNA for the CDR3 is TGTGCCAGCAGTGTAGCGGGGGTTTACAATGAGCAGTTCTTC. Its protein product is CASSVAGVYNEQFF.

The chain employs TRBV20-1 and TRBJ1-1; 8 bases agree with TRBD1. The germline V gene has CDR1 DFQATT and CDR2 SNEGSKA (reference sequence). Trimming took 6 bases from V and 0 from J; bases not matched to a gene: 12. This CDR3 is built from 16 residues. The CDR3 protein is CSARGQDLRMNTEAFF. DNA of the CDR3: TGCAGTGCAAGGGGACAGGATCTGCGAATGAACACTGAAGCTTTCTTT.

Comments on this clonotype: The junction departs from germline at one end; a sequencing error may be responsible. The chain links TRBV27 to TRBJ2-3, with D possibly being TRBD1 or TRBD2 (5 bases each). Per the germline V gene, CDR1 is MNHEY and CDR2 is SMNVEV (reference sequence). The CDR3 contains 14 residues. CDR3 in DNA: TGTGCGGGGCGTGGGGCCTCTAGCACAGATACGCAGTACTTT. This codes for CAGRGASSTDTQYF.

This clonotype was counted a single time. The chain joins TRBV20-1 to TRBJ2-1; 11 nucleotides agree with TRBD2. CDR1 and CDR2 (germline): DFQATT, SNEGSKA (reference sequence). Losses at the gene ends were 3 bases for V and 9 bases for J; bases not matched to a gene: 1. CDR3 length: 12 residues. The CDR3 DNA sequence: TGCAGTGCTAGTGGACTAGCGGGTGAGCAGTTCTTC. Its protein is CSASGLAGEQFF.

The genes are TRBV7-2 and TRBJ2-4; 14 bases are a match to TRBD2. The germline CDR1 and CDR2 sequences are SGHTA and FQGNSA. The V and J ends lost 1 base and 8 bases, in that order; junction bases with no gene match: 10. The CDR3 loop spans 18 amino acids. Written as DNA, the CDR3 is TGTGCCAGCAGCTTAGGGAGACTAGCGGGAGGGGTAGAAGACATTCAGTACTTC. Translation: CASSLGRLAGGVEDIQYF.

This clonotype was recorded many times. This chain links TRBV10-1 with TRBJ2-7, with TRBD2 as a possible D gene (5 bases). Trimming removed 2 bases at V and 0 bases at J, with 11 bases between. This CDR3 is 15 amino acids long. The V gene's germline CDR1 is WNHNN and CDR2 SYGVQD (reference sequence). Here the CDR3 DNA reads TGCGCCAGCAGTGAGGGGAGTTTCAGCTCCTACGAGCAGTACTTC. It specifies CASSEGSFSSYEQYF.

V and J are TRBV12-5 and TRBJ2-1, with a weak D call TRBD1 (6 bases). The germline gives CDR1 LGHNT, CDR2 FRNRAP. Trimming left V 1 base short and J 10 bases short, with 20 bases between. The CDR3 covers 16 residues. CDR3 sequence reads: CASGLDLGTRTYEQFF. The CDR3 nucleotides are TGTGCTAGTGGTTTGGACCTCGGGACACGGACCTACGAGCAGTTCTTC.

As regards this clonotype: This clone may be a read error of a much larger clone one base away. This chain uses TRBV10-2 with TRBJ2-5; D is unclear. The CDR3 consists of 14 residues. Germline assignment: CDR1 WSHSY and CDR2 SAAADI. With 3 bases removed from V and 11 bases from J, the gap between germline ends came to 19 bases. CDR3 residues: CASSEERFYNEQYF. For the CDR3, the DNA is TGCGCCAGCAGTGAAGAGCGCTTCTACAATGAGCAGTACTTC.

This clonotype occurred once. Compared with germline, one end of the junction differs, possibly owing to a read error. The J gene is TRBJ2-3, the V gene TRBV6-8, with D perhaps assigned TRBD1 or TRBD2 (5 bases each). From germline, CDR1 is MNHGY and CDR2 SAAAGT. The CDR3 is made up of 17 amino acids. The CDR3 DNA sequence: TGTGCCAGCAGTTACCCGCTAGGGGACCGGGGCGCAGATACGCAGTATTTC. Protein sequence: CASSYPLGDRGADTQYF.

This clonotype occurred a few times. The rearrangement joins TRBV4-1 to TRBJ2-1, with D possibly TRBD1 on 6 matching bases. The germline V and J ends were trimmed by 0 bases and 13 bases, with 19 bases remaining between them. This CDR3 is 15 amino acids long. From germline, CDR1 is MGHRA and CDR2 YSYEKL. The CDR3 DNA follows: TGCGCCAGCAGCCAAGAAGGCAGGGAAGGGGACATTCAGTTCTTC. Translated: CASSQEGREGDIQFF.

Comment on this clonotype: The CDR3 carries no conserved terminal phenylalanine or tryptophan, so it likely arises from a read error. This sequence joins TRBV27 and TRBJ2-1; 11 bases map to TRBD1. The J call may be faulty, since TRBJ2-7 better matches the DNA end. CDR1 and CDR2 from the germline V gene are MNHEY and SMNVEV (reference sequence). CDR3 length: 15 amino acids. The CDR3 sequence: CASSVRRDRGFEQYC. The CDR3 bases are TGTGCCAGCAGTGTACGCCGGGACAGGGGGTTTGAGCAGTACTGC.

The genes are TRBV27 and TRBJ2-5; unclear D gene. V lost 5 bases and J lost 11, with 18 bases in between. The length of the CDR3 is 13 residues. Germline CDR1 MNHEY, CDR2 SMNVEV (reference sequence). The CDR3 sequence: CASSGRVKDTQYF. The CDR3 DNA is TGTGCCAGCAGTGGCCGGGTGAAAGACACGCAGTACTTC.